This passage covers 4 T cell receptor beta chains from one sample sequenced in a study of OX40 agonist ivuxolimab in advanced cancers. The data were produced by immunoSEQ multiplex PCR, yet TCRdb's version contains in-frame clones alone and is incomplete. The sample holds tens of thousands of clones, more than 75% seen once. Material: CD4+ or CD8+ T cells sorted from blood, obtained in a trial of the OX40 agonist ivuxolimab. These receptors all come from an adult with an advanced solid tumor such as melanoma, head and neck, liver or kidney cancer.

CDR3 nucleotide sequence: TGTGCCAGCAGCTGGGGGGACGTCTCCTACGAGCAGTACTTC. Encoded protein: CASSWGDVSYEQYF. V and J are TRBV7-2 and TRBJ2-7, with D tentatively TRBD2 (6 bases). Trimming left V 4 bases short and J 0 bases short, with 10 bases between. Per germline, CDR1 SGHTA and CDR2 FQGNSA. The CDR3 loop spans 14 amino acids.

V and J are TRBV29-1 and TRBJ1-1; TRBD1 is a possible D gene (5 bases). Germline CDR1 and CDR2: SQVTM and ANQGSEA. The CDR3 is made up of 14 amino acids. The V and J ends lost 6 bases and 4 bases respectively, with 18 bases between them. The CDR3 is CSVYDIGAGTEAFF. Here the CDR3 DNA reads TGCAGCGTCTACGACATCGGGGCAGGCACTGAAGCTTTCTTT.

The chain recombines TRBV7-6 with TRBJ2-3; 10 bases fit TRBD2. This CDR3 is 17 amino acids long. CDR1 is SGHVS and CDR2 is FNYEAQ in the germline V gene. V dropped 1 base and J dropped 1; count of bases not matched to a gene: 5. The CDR3 sequence is CASSLGPSGSGTDTQYF. In DNA form, the CDR3 reads TGTGCCAGCAGCTTAGGACCTAGCGGGAGCGGCACAGATACGCAGTATTTT.

Of note for this clone: At one boundary the junction diverges from the germline segment, which might be a read error. The chain links TRBV5-1 to TRBJ2-7; no definite D call. CDR3 length equals 11 residues. Per the germline V gene, CDR1 is SGHRS and CDR2 is YFSETQ. This CDR3 is CASSSRYEQYF. Here the CDR3 DNA reads TGTGCCAGCAGCTCTCGATACGAGCAGTACTTC.